The next 30 T cell receptor beta chains were all read from a single sample in a study of patients and donors after allogeneic stem cell transplantation. TCRdb reprocessed the RT-PCR reads via MiXCR and lists one record per CDR3 protein. This table has around 160,000 distinct CDR3 sequences, approximately 30% appearing once. The sample taken for sequencing was blood, either unsorted or a sorted T cell fraction (not recorded which). These receptors were collected from a human donor who was either an allogeneic HSCT recipient or a stem cell or donor lymphocyte infusion donor (not recorded which). It is not recorded whose cells these are; they may come from a transplant donor.

A single count supports this clonotype. The chain recombines TRBV7-9 with TRBJ2-7; 8 positions agree with TRBD2. This CDR3 spans 16 amino acids. V trimming: 4 bases; J trimming: 2 bases; junction bases outside the gene matches: 10. CDR1 is SEHNR, CDR2 FQNEAQ, per germline (reference sequence). CDR3 sequence reads: CASSSRPSGPTYEQYF. The CDR3 DNA reads as TGTGCCAGCAGCTCGCGGCCTAGCGGGCCCACCTACGAGCAGTACTTC.

This chain links TRBV7-2 with TRBJ1-1; D is possibly TRBD1 (5 bases). The CDR3 extends over 13 amino acids. The ends were cut back, 7 bases at V and 4 bases at J, with 13 bases in the middle. Germline loops: CDR1 SGHTA, CDR2 FQGNSA. CDR3 in amino acids: CASKPRVGTEAFF. The CDR3 nucleotides read TGTGCCAGCAAGCCCAGGGTGGGCACTGAAGCTTTCTTT.

This clonotype was detected a few times. V is TRBV9 and J is TRBJ1-2; 9 bases map to TRBD1. The CDR3 is 18 residues long. The V gene end was trimmed by 1 base and the J gene end by 6 bases; junction bases not matched to a gene: 16. Germline loops: CDR1 SGDLS, CDR2 YYNGEE. DNA for the CDR3: TGTGCCAGCAGCGTATACCCTATCGCCGGGACAGGGAGGCATGGCTACACCTTC. Translating gives CASSVYPIAGTGRHGYTF.

This clonotype was seen a handful of times. The V and J genes are TRBV7-2 and TRBJ2-4; TRBD2 might be the D (5 bases). CDR1 and CDR2 (germline): SGHTA, FQGNSA. Trimming took 0 bases from V and 1 from J, leaving 7 bases between them. The CDR3 is made up of 15 amino acids. In nucleotides, the CDR3 is TGTGCCAGCAGCTTAGCTACGGGGGCCAAAAACATTCAGTACTTC. Amino acid sequence: CASSLATGAKNIQYF.

This clonotype was observed at least ten times. The chain joins TRBV12-3 or TRBV12-4 to TRBJ1-5; 8 bases match TRBD1. The CDR3 sequence is 15 residues long. After removal of 5 bases from V and 5 bases from J, the junction contained 8 bases not matched to a gene. CDR3 protein: CASSLGQGNYQPQHF. CDR3 DNA: TGTGCCAGCAGTCTAGGACAGGGTAACTATCAGCCCCAGCATTTT.

The chain couples TRBV19 to TRBJ2-3; D is unclear. CDR3 length: 13 amino acids. Germline CDR1 reads LNHDA; CDR2 reads SQIVND (reference sequence). The V end lost 5 bases, the J end lost 6 bases, and 12 bases lay between the germline ends. The CDR3 reads CASSLGAGDTQYF. CDR3 nucleotide sequence: TGTGCCAGTAGTCTCGGAGCAGGTGATACGCAGTATTTT.

For this clonotype: Given a much more abundant clone one base away, this may be a read error. The rearrangement joins TRBV4-2 to TRBJ1-5; tentative D call: TRBD1 (6 bases). Germline lookup yields CDR1 LGHNA and CDR2 YNFKEQ. The CDR3 contains 17 residues. The CDR3 is CVSSTSLIDRPDQPQHF. The CDR3 DNA reads TGTGTCAGCAGCACCAGCCTTATCGACAGGCCAGATCAGCCCCAGCATTTT.

This clonotype was detected only a few times. This chain joins TRBV11-2 and TRBJ2-3; 9 bases line up with TRBD2. The CDR3 contains 17 residues. Germline V CDR1 and CDR2: SGHAT, FQNNGV. Trimming cost V 5 bases and J 1 base; bases outside gene matches: 10. Here the CDR3 DNA reads TGTGCCAGCAGCCCGTCAGCGGGAGGAACCCGCACAGATACGCAGTATTTT. Its protein product is CASSPSAGGTRTDTQYF.

This clonotype came up many times. This rearrangement joins TRBV12-3 or TRBV12-4 to TRBJ1-5; D perhaps matches TRBD1 (6 bases). CDR3 size: 14 residues. V was shortened by 7 bases and J by 1 base, with 11 bases between the two germline ends. This CDR3 is CASTRGGSNQPQHF. The CDR3 DNA reads as TGTGCCAGCACCCGAGGGGGGAGCAATCAGCCCCAGCATTTT.

The chain carries TRBV9 and TRBJ2-1, with 13 positions matching TRBD2. CDR1 is SGDLS and CDR2 is YYNGEE in the germline V gene. The V segment lost 4 bases and the J segment 6 bases; nucleotides outside the gene matches: 10. This CDR3 region has 17 residues. Here the CDR3 DNA reads TGTGCCAGCAGCTCATGGACTAGCGGGAGAGTAACCAATGAGCAGTTCTTC. Its protein is CASSSWTSGRVTNEQFF.

This sequence joins TRBV6-5 and TRBJ2-5; TRBD1 aligns across 7 bases. Germline V CDR1 and CDR2: MNHEY, SVGAGI. The CDR3 runs 11 residues. The junction had 4 bases not matched to a gene; V was cut back by 8 bases and J by 7 bases. CDR3 sequence reads: CASGQEGTQYF. CDR3 nucleotide sequence: TGTGCCAGCGGACAGGAAGGGACCCAGTACTTC.

In its sample, this clonotype was seen a few times. The chain is built from TRBV27 and TRBJ1-2, with D unclear. CDR1 MNHEY and CDR2 SMNVEV come from the germline V gene (reference sequence). Trimming pared 0 bases from V and 4 bases from J, leaving 12 bases between. The CDR3 runs to 15 residues. CDR3 sequence: CASSLSMNDVYGYTF. The CDR3 region has the DNA TGTGCCAGCAGTTTATCGATGAACGATGTCTATGGCTACACCTTC.

The J gene is TRBJ1-2, the V gene TRBV5-1; TRBD1 agrees at 8 bases. The CDR3 has 15 amino acids. The V segment lost 0 bases and the J segment 7 bases; nucleotides outside the gene matches: 8. Germline assignment: CDR1 SGHRS and CDR2 YFSETQ. CDR3 DNA: TGCGCCAGCAGCTTGGGGCAGGGGGCGAGGAGTGGCTACACCTTC. The encoded protein is CASSLGQGARSGYTF. The full variable domain, its missing parts supplied by reference TRBV5-1 and TRBJ1-2, is KAGVTQTPRYLIKTRGQQVTLSCSPISGHRSVSWYQQTPGQGLQFLFEYFSETQRNKGNFPGRFSGRQFSNSRSEMNVSTLELGDSALYLCASSLGQGARSGYTFGSGTRLTVV.

This clonotype was seen more than once but under ten times. The chain carries TRBV9 and TRBJ2-1, with 11 bases that match TRBD2. V lost 0 bases and J lost 9; bases outside the gene matches: 11. The CDR3 spans 17 residues. Germline CDR1 SGDLS, CDR2 YYNGEE. CDR3 in DNA: TGTGCCAGCAGCGTAGCGACGGTAGCGGGAGGGCCCAGTGAGCAGTTCTTC. It yields the protein CASSVATVAGGPSEQFF.

This clonotype occurred a few times. The genes are TRBV20-1 and TRBJ1-5; 9 positions agree with TRBD1. There are 17 residues in the CDR3. After removal of 1 base from V and 0 bases from J, the junction contained 7 bases not matched to a gene. Germline values: CDR1 DFQATT, CDR2 SNEGSKA (reference sequence). CDR3 DNA: TGCAGTGCTAGAGCACAGGGGGCGGTTTATAGCAATCAGCCCCAGCATTTT. Its protein product is CSARAQGAVYSNQPQHF.

This chain uses TRBV5-1 with TRBJ2-7, with 10 bases aligning to TRBD1. This CDR3 has 15 amino acids. Germline CDR1 is SGHRS and CDR2 is YFSETQ. V lost 3 bases, J lost 7 bases, and 10 bases stayed unmatched. CDR3 nucleotide sequence: TGCGCCAGCAGCTGGACAGGGGGTTCGTCTACGGAGCAGTACTTC. Translation: CASSWTGGSSTEQYF. The full variable domain, in which reference TRBV5-1 and TRBJ2-7 provide the parts outside the CDR3, is KAGVTQTPRYLIKTRGQQVTLSCSPISGHRSVSWYQQTPGQGLQFLFEYFSETQRNKGNFPGRFSGRQFSNSRSEMNVSTLELGDSALYLCASSWTGGSSTEQYFGPGTRLTVT.

A few counts support this clonotype. The chain has TRBV29-1 and TRBJ2-3; D not certain. CDR1 and CDR2 (germline): SQVTM, ANQGSEA. The CDR3 sequence is 12 residues long. Trimming took off 3 bases at V and 7 bases at J, with 11 bases between the two ends. The CDR3 protein is CSVDMMSYTQYF. DNA for the CDR3: TGCAGCGTTGATATGATGTCGTATACGCAGTATTTT.

This clonotype was seen only a few times. The genes are TRBV28 and TRBJ2-7, with a tentative D call TRBD2 (6 bases). CDR1 MDHEN and CDR2 SYDVKM come from the germline V gene. This CDR3 is 14 amino acids long. The V gene lost 5 bases and the J gene lost 1 base, with 12 bases spanning the gap. The CDR3 DNA reads as TGTGCCAGCAGTGGACGGGACTGGTCCTACGAGCAGTACTTC. Encoded protein: CASSGRDWSYEQYF.

This chain links TRBV20-1 with TRBJ2-4, with TRBD1 as a possible D gene (7 bases). The V end was cut by 5 bases, the J end by 2 bases, with 19 bases between. This CDR3 contains 16 residues. Germline lookup yields CDR1 DFQATT and CDR2 SNEGSKA (reference sequence). This CDR3 reads CSAGFQQGGPKNIQYF. CDR3 sequence (DNA): TGCAGTGCTGGGTTTCAGCAGGGGGGACCCAAAAACATTCAGTACTTC.

A few counts support this clonotype. The rearrangement links TRBV15 to TRBJ1-1, with D possibly being TRBD1 (5 bases). V dropped 0 bases and J dropped 5 bases, with 10 bases sitting between them. CDR1 LNHNV and CDR2 YYDKDF come from the germline V gene (reference sequence). This CDR3 is built from 14 residues. The CDR3 is CATSRDSGRTEAFF. DNA of the CDR3: TGTGCCACCAGCAGAGATTCAGGGAGGACTGAAGCTTTCTTT.

The rearrangement links TRBV6-1 to TRBJ2-3; D is perhaps TRBD1 (5 bases). The CDR3 runs to 13 residues. V lost 6 bases, J lost 5 bases, and 12 bases lay in between. Germline CDR1 MNHNS, CDR2 SASEGT. The CDR3 DNA is TGTGCCAGCAGCATTCCAGGGTTAGATACGCAGTATTTT. Protein product: CASSIPGLDTQYF.

This clonotype was detected once. The chain recombines TRBV20-1 with TRBJ2-7; unclear D gene. The CDR3 contains 12 residues. V lost 4 bases and J 3 bases, leaving 10 bases between the germline ends. Germline CDR1 and CDR2: DFQATT and SNEGSKA (reference sequence). CDR3 sequence reads: CSAKLLGYEQYF. The DNA of the CDR3 is TGCAGTGCTAAATTACTGGGCTACGAGCAGTACTTC.

The chain carries TRBV4-2 and TRBJ1-5, with unresolved D. V was pared by 1 base and J by 6 bases, with 10 bases between. Germline lookup yields CDR1 LGHNA and CDR2 YNFKEQ. CDR3 size: 14 residues. CDR3 sequence reads: CASSQAPTVQPQHF. CDR3 in DNA: TGTGCCAGCAGCCAAGCCCCGACCGTTCAGCCCCAGCATTTT.

The chain couples TRBV7-6 to TRBJ2-2; D is uncertain. Germline assignment: CDR1 SGHVS and CDR2 FNYEAQ. This CDR3 spans 17 amino acids. The V end was cut by 4 bases, the J end by 0 bases, with 15 bases between. CDR3 residues: CASSSQPSTSNTGELFF. CDR3 nucleotides: TGTGCCAGCAGCTCTCAACCGTCAACTTCGAACACCGGGGAGCTGTTTTTT.

This chain uses TRBV12-3 or TRBV12-4 with TRBJ2-3; D is undetermined. Trimming cost V 4 bases and J 1 base, with 3 bases left between them. The CDR3 extends over 12 amino acids. The CDR3 is CASSSGTDTQYF. In DNA form, the CDR3 reads TGTGCCAGCAGTTCGGGCACAGATACGCAGTATTTT.

The sample holds a few counts of this clonotype. The chain uses TRBV7-2 and TRBJ2-6; the D gene is possibly TRBD2 (6 bases). The germline gives CDR1 SGHTA, CDR2 FQGNSA. Trimming cost V 7 bases and J 2 bases, with 12 bases left between them. This CDR3 region has 15 residues. CDR3: CASKVGSTGANVLTF. CDR3 sequence (DNA): TGTGCCAGCAAGGTCGGGAGTACTGGGGCCAACGTCCTGACTTTC.

This clonotype was counted a few times. The V call is TRBV7-2, the J call TRBJ1-2; D unclear. This CDR3 spans 13 amino acids. Germline V CDR1 and CDR2: SGHTA, FQGNSA. V dropped 3 bases and J dropped 3 bases, with 8 bases sitting between them. The CDR3 region has the DNA TGTGCCAGCAGCTTCGGTCGGGACTATGGCTACACCTTC. Its translation: CASSFGRDYGYTF.

The genes are TRBV4-3 and TRBJ2-4, with TRBD1 identical over 8 bases. This CDR3 is built from 16 residues. J lost 6 bases, V lost 4 bases, and 11 bases had no gene match. The germline CDR1 and CDR2 sequences are LGHNA and YSLEER. The CDR3 region is CASSPRGRGLGNIQYF. As DNA, the CDR3 is TGCGCCAGCAGCCCCCGCGGCAGGGGGCTGGGAAACATTCAGTACTTC.

The rearrangement joins TRBV9 to TRBJ1-2; TRBD1 matches 9 bases. Germline V gene data show CDR1 as SGDLS and CDR2 as YYNGEE. Losses at the gene ends were 5 bases for V and 4 bases for J; bases not matched to a gene: 3. The CDR3 has 13 amino acids. The CDR3 protein is CASRGTGSYGYTF. The DNA of the CDR3 is TGTGCCAGCAGGGGGACAGGGAGCTATGGCTACACCTTC.

This chain connects TRBV12-3 or TRBV12-4 to TRBJ1-2; possible D gene TRBD1, 6 bases. The CDR3 covers 14 residues. Trimming took 3 bases from V and 4 from J, leaving 12 bases between them. CDR3 in DNA: TGTGCCAGCAGTTTGGATAGGGGGAGCTATGGCTACACCTTC. Translating gives CASSLDRGSYGYTF.